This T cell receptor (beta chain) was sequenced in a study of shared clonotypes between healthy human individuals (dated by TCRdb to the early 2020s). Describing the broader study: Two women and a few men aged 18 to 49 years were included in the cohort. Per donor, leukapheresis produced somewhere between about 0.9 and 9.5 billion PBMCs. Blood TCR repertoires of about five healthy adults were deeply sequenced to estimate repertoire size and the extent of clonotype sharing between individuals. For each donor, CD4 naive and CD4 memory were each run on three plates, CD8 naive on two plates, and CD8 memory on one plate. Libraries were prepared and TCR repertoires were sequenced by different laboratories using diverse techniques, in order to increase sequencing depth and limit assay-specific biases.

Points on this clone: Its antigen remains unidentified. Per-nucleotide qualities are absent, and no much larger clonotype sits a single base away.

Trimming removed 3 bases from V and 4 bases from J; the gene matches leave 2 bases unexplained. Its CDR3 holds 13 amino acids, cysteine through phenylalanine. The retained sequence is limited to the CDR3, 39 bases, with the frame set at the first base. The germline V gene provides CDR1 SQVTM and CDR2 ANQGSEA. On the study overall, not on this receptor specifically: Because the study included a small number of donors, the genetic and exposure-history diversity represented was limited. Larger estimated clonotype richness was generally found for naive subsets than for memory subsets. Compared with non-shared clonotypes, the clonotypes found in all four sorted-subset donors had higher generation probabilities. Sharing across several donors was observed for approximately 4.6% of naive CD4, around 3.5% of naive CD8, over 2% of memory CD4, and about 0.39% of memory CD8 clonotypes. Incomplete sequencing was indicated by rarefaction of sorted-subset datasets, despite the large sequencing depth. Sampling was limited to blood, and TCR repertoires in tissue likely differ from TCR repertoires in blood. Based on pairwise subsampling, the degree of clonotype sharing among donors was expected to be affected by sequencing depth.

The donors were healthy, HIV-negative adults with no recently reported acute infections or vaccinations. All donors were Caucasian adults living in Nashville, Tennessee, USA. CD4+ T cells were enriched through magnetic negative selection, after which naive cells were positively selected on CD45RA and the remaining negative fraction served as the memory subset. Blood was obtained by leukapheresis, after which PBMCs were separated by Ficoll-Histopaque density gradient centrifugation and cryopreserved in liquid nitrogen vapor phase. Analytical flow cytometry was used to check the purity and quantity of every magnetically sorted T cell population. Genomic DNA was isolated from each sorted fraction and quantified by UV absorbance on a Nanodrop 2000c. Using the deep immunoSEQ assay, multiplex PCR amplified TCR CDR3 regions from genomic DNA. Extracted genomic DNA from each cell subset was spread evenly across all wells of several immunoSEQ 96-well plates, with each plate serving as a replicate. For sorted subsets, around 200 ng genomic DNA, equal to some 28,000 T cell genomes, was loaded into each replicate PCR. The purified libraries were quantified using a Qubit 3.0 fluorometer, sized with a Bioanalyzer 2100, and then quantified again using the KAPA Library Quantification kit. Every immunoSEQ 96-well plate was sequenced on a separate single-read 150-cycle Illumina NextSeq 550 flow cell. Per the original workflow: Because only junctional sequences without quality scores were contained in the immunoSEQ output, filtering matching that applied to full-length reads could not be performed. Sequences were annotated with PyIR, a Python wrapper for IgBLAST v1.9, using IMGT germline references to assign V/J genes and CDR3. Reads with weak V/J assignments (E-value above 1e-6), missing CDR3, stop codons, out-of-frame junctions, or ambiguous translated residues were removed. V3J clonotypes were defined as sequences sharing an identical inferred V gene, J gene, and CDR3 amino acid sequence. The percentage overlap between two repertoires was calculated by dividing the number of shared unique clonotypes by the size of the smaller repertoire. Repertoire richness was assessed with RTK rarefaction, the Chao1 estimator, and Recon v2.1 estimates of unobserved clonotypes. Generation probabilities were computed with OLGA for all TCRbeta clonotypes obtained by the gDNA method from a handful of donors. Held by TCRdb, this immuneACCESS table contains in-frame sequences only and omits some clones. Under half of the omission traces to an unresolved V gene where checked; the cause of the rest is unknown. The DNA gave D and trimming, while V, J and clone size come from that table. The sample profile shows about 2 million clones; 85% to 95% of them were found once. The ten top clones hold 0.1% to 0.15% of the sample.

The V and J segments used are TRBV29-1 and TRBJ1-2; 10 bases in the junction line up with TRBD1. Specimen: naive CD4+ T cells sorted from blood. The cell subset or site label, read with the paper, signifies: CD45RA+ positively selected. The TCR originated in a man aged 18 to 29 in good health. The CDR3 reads CSVDGDRGYGYTF. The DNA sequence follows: TGCAGCGTTGATGGGGACAGGGGCTATGGCTACACCTTC. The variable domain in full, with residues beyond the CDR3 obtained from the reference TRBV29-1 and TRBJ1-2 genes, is SAVISQKPSRDICQRGTSLTIQCQVDSQVTMMFWYRQQPGQSLTLIATANQGSEATYESGFVIDKFPISRPNLTFSTLTVSNMSPEDSSIYLCSVDGDRGYGYTFGSGTRLTVV.